What follows are 32 T cell receptor beta chains derived from one specimen sequenced in a study of blood T cell repertoires in COVID-19 (dated by TCRdb to about 2020). Libraries were made using the immunoSEQ multiplex PCR assay. TCRdb stores this immuneACCESS table with in-frame sequences only. Part of the clones is absent; in the studies checked, under half of the shortfall reflects unresolved V genes, and no reason is known for the rest. Across this sample there are 25,000 or so clones, with around 86% seen only once. Of the sample, 67% is held by the ten largest clones. The sequenced material came from peripheral blood. These receptors originate from an older man with acute or convalescent COVID-19.

DNA of the CDR3: TGTGCCAGCGCAACGGGACTAGCGGGAGGGGACGAGCAGTACTTC. Encoded protein: CASATGLAGGDEQYF. The chain carries TRBV27 and TRBJ2-7, with 16 bases aligning to TRBD2. The germline V gene encodes CDR1 MNHEY and CDR2 SMNVEV (reference sequence). This CDR3 region has 15 residues. J was trimmed by 5 bases and V by 8 bases; bases with no gene match: 6.

V gene TRBV27 combines with J gene TRBJ1-1; 8 nucleotides match TRBD1. This CDR3 spans 11 amino acids. Germline CDR1 is MNHEY and CDR2 is SMNVEV (reference sequence). The V and J ends lost 7 bases and 6 bases, in that order; junction bases with no gene match: 1. CDR3 sequence reads: CASIQGAEAFF. Here the CDR3 DNA reads TGTGCCAGCATACAGGGGGCTGAAGCTTTCTTT.

In its sample, this clone ranks as large. The V gene is TRBV5-6, the J gene TRBJ1-3, with 8 bases aligning to TRBD1. V gave up 3 bases and J gave up 3 bases; unmatched junction bases: 5. The germline CDR1 and CDR2 sequences are SGHDT and YYEEEE. This CDR3 region has 15 residues. CDR3 residues: CASSYGQGFGNTIYF. The CDR3 DNA follows: TGTGCCAGCAGCTACGGACAGGGTTTTGGAAACACCATATATTTT.

The CDR3 nucleotides read TGTGCCAGCAGCTTAGCGACCGGGACAGTCTCTGGAAACACCATATATTTT. Translated: CASSLATGTVSGNTIYF. The chain couples TRBV7-8 to TRBJ1-3; 7 bases are shared with TRBD1. CDR3 length equals 17 residues. V lost 0 bases and J lost 0; bases outside the gene matches: 5. Germline CDR1 is SGHVS and CDR2 is FQNEAQ.

This clone was recorded only once. The chain joins TRBV12-5 to TRBJ2-5; TRBD1 matches 8 bases. J lost 2 bases, V lost 6 bases, and 8 bases had no gene match. The germline gives CDR1 LGHNT, CDR2 FRNRAP. This CDR3 spans 15 amino acids. This CDR3 reads CASGRGGTGQETQYF. The CDR3 DNA reads as TGTGCTAGTGGGAGGGGCGGGACAGGTCAAGAGACCCAGTACTTC.

The chain carries TRBV14 and TRBJ1-2, with D possibly matching TRBD1 (5 bases). The V and J ends lost 0 bases and 7 bases respectively, with 15 bases between them. CDR3 length equals 15 residues. CDR1 SGHDN and CDR2 FVKESK come from the germline V gene. The CDR3 is CASSQDWRGSGGYTF. CDR3 bases: TGTGCCAGCAGCCAAGATTGGAGGGGCAGTGGTGGCTACACCTTC.

The chain links TRBV27 to TRBJ2-7; maybe TRBD2 (6 bases). Germline V gives CDR1 MNHEY, CDR2 SMNVEV (reference sequence). This CDR3 is 16 amino acids long. Trimming took 7 bases from V and 2 from J, leaving 21 bases between them. CDR3 nucleotides: TGTGCCAGCAATCGCCAAGGGTTGAGCGGGCCCTACGAGCAGTACTTC. This encodes CASNRQGLSGPYEQYF.

The chain has TRBV6-5 and TRBJ2-7; D is unclear. The CDR3 sequence is 12 residues long. Per the germline V gene, CDR1 is MNHEY and CDR2 is SVGAGI. V shed 6 bases and J shed 11 bases, with 17 bases lying between them. The CDR3 coding sequence is TGTGCCAGCAGCGCGATGAACTCGGTGGAGTACTTC. Translating it yields CASSAMNSVEYF.

V is TRBV19 and J is TRBJ2-5; 9 bases align to TRBD2. Germline CDR1 reads LNHDA; CDR2 reads SQIVND (reference sequence). The CDR3 sequence is 15 residues long. J lost 4 bases, V lost 1 base, and 4 bases had no gene match. CDR3 nucleotide sequence: TGTGCCAGTAGTATAGTCGCTAGCGGGGTAGAGACCCAGTACTTC. Translation gives CASSIVASGVETQYF.

This clone was found once. This chain links TRBV5-1 with TRBJ1-2, with unresolved D. The ends were cut back, 0 bases at V and 3 bases at J, with 18 bases in the middle. The CDR3 runs 17 residues. From germline, CDR1 is SGHRS and CDR2 YFSETQ. The CDR3 coding sequence is TGCGCCAGCAGCTTGGCCCCAGCGGGTTCCGGGGACTATGGCTACACCTTC. Translating gives CASSLAPAGSGDYGYTF.

The chain couples TRBV10-1 to TRBJ2-1, with 9 bases matching TRBD1. V lost 6 bases and J lost 8; bases outside the gene matches: 11. CDR3 length: 15 amino acids. Germline V lookup: CDR1 WNHNN, CDR2 SYGVQD (reference sequence). The CDR3 nucleotides are TGCGCCAGCAGGGGACAGGGCCCTCCGTCTGATGAGCAGTTCTTC. Its translation: CASRGQGPPSDEQFF.

The CDR3 region has the DNA TGCGCCAGCAGTACCCAGAGGAATAGAACACCCCTCCACTTT. It translates to CASSTQRNRTPLHF. The chain joins TRBV4-3 to TRBJ1-6; no clear D gene. V lost 6 bases and J 11 bases, leaving 17 bases between the germline ends. This CDR3 contains 14 residues. Germline assignment: CDR1 LGHNA and CDR2 YSLEER.

The chain recombines TRBV7-9 with TRBJ1-1; tentatively, D is TRBD1 (6 bases). Deletions cut 3 bases from V and 1 base from J, with 12 bases between. CDR1 and CDR2 from the germline V gene are SEHNR and FQNEAQ (reference sequence). There are 15 residues in the CDR3. CDR3: CASSFLSTGNTEAFF. The CDR3 nucleotides are TGTGCCAGCAGCTTCTTATCGACAGGGAACACTGAAGCTTTCTTT.

About this clone: This sample includes further DNA sequences coding for the same CDR3. This chain connects TRBV5-6 to TRBJ2-7; no firm D call. The CDR3 is 12 residues long. Germline V gene data show CDR1 as SGHDT and CDR2 as YYEEEE. V lost 1 base and J 3 bases, leaving 5 bases between the germline ends. The CDR3 is CASSLTGYEQYF. CDR3 DNA sequence: TGTGCCAGCAGCTTGACCGGCTACGAGCAGTACTTC.

The chain couples TRBV10-3 to TRBJ2-1; maybe TRBD2 (5 bases). CDR1 and CDR2 from the germline V gene are ENHRY and SYGVKD. This CDR3 region has 11 residues. V was shortened by 3 bases and J by 8 bases, with 5 bases between the two germline ends. The CDR3 region is CAISEADEQFF. In nucleotides, the CDR3 is TGTGCCATCAGTGAAGCGGATGAGCAGTTCTTC.

The chain recombines TRBV5-1 with TRBJ2-7; a weak D match, TRBD2 (5 bases). The CDR3 sequence is 13 residues long. Germline CDR1 is SGHRS and CDR2 is YFSETQ. Trimming stripped 4 bases from V and 3 bases from J, with 11 bases between. CDR3 loop: CASSPGSGYEQYF. CDR3 sequence (DNA): TGCGCCAGCAGCCCGGGGTCCGGCTACGAGCAGTACTTC.

The V gene is TRBV4-2, the J gene TRBJ1-1; D is unresolved. There are 13 residues in the CDR3. Germline CDR1 and CDR2: LGHNA and YNFKEQ. The germline V and J ends were trimmed by 5 bases and 5 bases, with 12 bases remaining between them. The CDR3 coding sequence is TGTGCCAGCAGCTTGGACGGAGGGACTGAAGCTTTCTTT. Amino acid sequence: CASSLDGGTEAFF.

The rearrangement joins TRBV11-3 to TRBJ1-1; tentative D call: TRBD1 (6 bases). This CDR3 comprises 15 residues. Germline V gene lookup returns CDR1 SGHNT and CDR2 YENEEA. Trimming shortened V by 5 bases and J by 0 bases, and 13 bases separated the two germline ends. Here the CDR3 reads CASSRRGQLNTEAFF. In DNA, the CDR3 is TGTGCCAGCAGCCGGCGCGGACAGTTGAACACTGAAGCTTTCTTT.

The chain joins TRBV7-9 to TRBJ1-5; TRBD1 aligns across 8 bases. The germline V gene encodes CDR1 SEHNR and CDR2 FQNEAQ (reference sequence). This CDR3 has 16 residues. V was clipped by 5 bases and J by 0 bases; unmatched bases: 6. The CDR3 region is CASSAGDRYSNQPQHF. The CDR3 DNA sequence: TGTGCCAGCAGCGCGGGGGACAGGTATAGCAATCAGCCCCAGCATTTT.

The chain links TRBV27 to TRBJ1-5; weak D call: TRBD1 (6 bases). The germline V and J ends were trimmed by 3 bases and 6 bases, with 12 bases remaining between them. Germline CDR1 MNHEY, CDR2 SMNVEV (reference sequence). The CDR3 has 14 residues. CDR3 bases: TGTGCCAGCAGTTTCGCAAAAGGGGGTCAGCCCCAGCATTTT. It translates to CASSFAKGGQPQHF.

The chain uses TRBV6-2 or TRBV6-3 and TRBJ2-1; 13 positions agree with TRBD2. Unmatched junction bases numbered 8, after V lost 6 bases and J lost 3 bases. The CDR3 runs 17 residues. Germline assignment: CDR1 MNHEY and CDR2 SVGEGT. CDR3 nucleotide sequence: TGTGCCAGCAGCCGGCGGACTAGCGGGAGAAGCTACAATGAGCAGTTCTTC. This codes for CASSRRTSGRSYNEQFF.

The chain uses TRBV28 and TRBJ1-3; TRBD1 is a possible D gene (5 bases). The CDR3 totals 16 residues. Deletions cut 5 bases from V and 0 bases from J, with 14 bases between. Looked up from germline, CDR1 is MDHEN and CDR2 is SYDVKM. Here the CDR3 reads CASSLPGADSGNTIYF. The CDR3 nucleotides read TGTGCCAGCAGTCTCCCTGGGGCCGACTCTGGAAACACCATATATTTT.

The rearrangement links TRBV14 to TRBJ1-2; the match to TRBD1 covers 8 bases. Germline CDR1 SGHDN, CDR2 FVKESK. The CDR3 has 15 residues. Losses at the gene ends were 0 bases for V and 6 bases for J; bases not matched to a gene: 6. CDR3 DNA sequence: TGTGCCAGCAGCCAAGAGTCCCGGGACAGGAATGGCTACACCTTC. It specifies CASSQESRDRNGYTF. The entire variable domain, with the rest obtained from reference TRBV14 and TRBJ1-2, is as follows: EAGVTQFPSHSVIEKGQTVTLRCDPISGHDNLYWYRRVMGKEIKFLLHFVKESKQDESGMPNNRFLAERTGGTYSTLKVQPAELEDSGVYFCASSQESRDRNGYTFGSGTRLTVV.

This clone was recorded once. The CDR3 sequence: CASSLDSGQQAFF. The CDR3 nucleotides are TGTGCCAGCAGCTTAGATAGTGGACAGCAGGCTTTCTTT. The V and J genes are TRBV11-2 and TRBJ1-1; a possible D gene is TRBD1 (6 bases). V was trimmed by 0 bases and J by 11 bases, leaving 13 bases between them. The CDR3 runs 13 residues. Looked up from germline, CDR1 is SGHAT and CDR2 is FQNNGV.

The rearrangement uses TRBV7-6 and TRBJ2-7, with D possibly TRBD1 on 5 matching bases. The CDR3 consists of 14 residues. Trimming shortened V by 0 bases and J by 3 bases, and 9 bases separated the two germline ends. Per the germline V gene, CDR1 is SGHVS and CDR2 is FNYEAQ. The CDR3 DNA reads TGTGCCAGCAGCTTAGCCGGACATAGCTACGAGCAGTACTTC. Its translation is CASSLAGHSYEQYF.

The chain carries TRBV29-1 and TRBJ2-1; TRBD2 agrees at 8 bases. Trimming removed 0 bases from V and 15 bases from J; junction bases left unmatched: 10. Looked up from germline, CDR1 is SQVTM and CDR2 is ANQGSEA. The CDR3 is 13 residues long. The CDR3 DNA reads TGCAGCGTTGAAGAACCGCCGGGGGGGGCCTCGTTCTTC. Amino acid sequence: CSVEEPPGGASFF.

The chain has TRBV6-1 and TRBJ1-5; no clear D. The CDR3 runs 13 residues. Trimming removed 10 bases at V and 2 bases at J, with 12 bases between. The germline V gene has CDR1 MNHNS and CDR2 SASEGT. CDR3 sequence (DNA): TGTGCCACCTGCCGAGAAGGCAATCAGCCCCAGCATTTT. Its translation is CATCREGNQPQHF.

This clone appeared a few times. The chain links TRBV10-3 to TRBJ1-5, with 8 bases that match TRBD1. This CDR3 comprises 15 residues. After removal of 2 bases from V and 7 bases from J, the junction contained 7 bases not matched to a gene. Germline CDR1 reads ENHRY; CDR2 reads SYGVKD. The CDR3: CAISEEDREHQPQHF. As DNA, the CDR3 is TGTGCCATCAGTGAGGAGGACAGGGAACACCAGCCCCAGCATTTT.

This clone was counted a single time. The chain combines TRBV30 with TRBJ1-2; 7 nucleotides match TRBD1. V lost 2 bases to trimming and J lost 8 bases; unmatched junction nucleotides: 11. Germline CDR1 GTSNPN, CDR2 SVGIG (reference sequence). The CDR3 extends over 14 amino acids. The CDR3 region is CAWSPKPGQYGYTF. The CDR3 bases are TGTGCCTGGAGTCCCAAACCGGGACAGTACGGCTACACCTTC.

This clone was detected only a few times. The chain combines TRBV30 with TRBJ1-2, with a possible D match to TRBD1 (6 bases). Per germline, CDR1 GTSNPN and CDR2 SVGIG (reference sequence). Trimming removed 1 base at V and 7 bases at J, with 7 bases between. The CDR3 sequence is 11 residues long. The CDR3 sequence: CAWSGGGGYTF. Written as DNA, the CDR3 is TGTGCCTGGAGTGGAGGGGGTGGCTACACCTTC.

The chain carries TRBV3-1 (or the pseudogene TRBV3-2) and TRBJ1-1; D gene uncertain. This CDR3 is built from 12 residues. Trimming left V 2 bases short and J 1 base short, with 2 bases between. Germline V lookup: CDR1 LGHDT, CDR2 YNNKEL (reference sequence). CDR3 nucleotides: TGTGCCAGCAGCCAACGGAACACTGAAGCTTTCTTT. It is translated as CASSQRNTEAFF.

V and J are TRBV28 and TRBJ2-1; TRBD2 aligns across 9 bases. The junction had 5 bases not matched to a gene; V was cut back by 1 base and J by 7 bases. Germline V gene lookup returns CDR1 MDHEN and CDR2 SYDVKM. The CDR3 totals 15 residues. CDR3 DNA: TGTGCCAGCAGTTTATTGAGCGGGAGGAATAATGAGCAGTTCTTC. Amino acid sequence: CASSLLSGRNNEQFF.